Given below is one TCR beta chain in context. The authors' processing: Quantification of nucleated cells was approximated via reference gene primer amplification. The assay was immunoSEQ multiplex PCR, and TCRdb's table has in-frame clones only and misses some. That table gives V, J and clone size, and the DNA gave D and trimming. Of 120,000 to 150,000 clones listed, roughly 81% are singletons. The data belong to a study of blood T cell repertoires in COVID-19. This CDR3 contains 11 residues. V dropped 7 bases and J dropped 3 bases, with 9 bases sitting between them. Germline V gene data show CDR1 as SQVTM and CDR2 as ANQGSEA.

The J gene is TRBJ2-5, the V gene TRBV29-1, with D possibly being TRBD2 (6 bases). Sequencing input: peripheral blood. The source of this sequence is a human donor with acute or convalescent COVID-19. The donor label of this sample is uncertain. The CDR3 nucleotides read TGCAGCGGGACTATGAAAGAGACCCAGTACTTC. Encoded protein: CSGTMKETQYF.